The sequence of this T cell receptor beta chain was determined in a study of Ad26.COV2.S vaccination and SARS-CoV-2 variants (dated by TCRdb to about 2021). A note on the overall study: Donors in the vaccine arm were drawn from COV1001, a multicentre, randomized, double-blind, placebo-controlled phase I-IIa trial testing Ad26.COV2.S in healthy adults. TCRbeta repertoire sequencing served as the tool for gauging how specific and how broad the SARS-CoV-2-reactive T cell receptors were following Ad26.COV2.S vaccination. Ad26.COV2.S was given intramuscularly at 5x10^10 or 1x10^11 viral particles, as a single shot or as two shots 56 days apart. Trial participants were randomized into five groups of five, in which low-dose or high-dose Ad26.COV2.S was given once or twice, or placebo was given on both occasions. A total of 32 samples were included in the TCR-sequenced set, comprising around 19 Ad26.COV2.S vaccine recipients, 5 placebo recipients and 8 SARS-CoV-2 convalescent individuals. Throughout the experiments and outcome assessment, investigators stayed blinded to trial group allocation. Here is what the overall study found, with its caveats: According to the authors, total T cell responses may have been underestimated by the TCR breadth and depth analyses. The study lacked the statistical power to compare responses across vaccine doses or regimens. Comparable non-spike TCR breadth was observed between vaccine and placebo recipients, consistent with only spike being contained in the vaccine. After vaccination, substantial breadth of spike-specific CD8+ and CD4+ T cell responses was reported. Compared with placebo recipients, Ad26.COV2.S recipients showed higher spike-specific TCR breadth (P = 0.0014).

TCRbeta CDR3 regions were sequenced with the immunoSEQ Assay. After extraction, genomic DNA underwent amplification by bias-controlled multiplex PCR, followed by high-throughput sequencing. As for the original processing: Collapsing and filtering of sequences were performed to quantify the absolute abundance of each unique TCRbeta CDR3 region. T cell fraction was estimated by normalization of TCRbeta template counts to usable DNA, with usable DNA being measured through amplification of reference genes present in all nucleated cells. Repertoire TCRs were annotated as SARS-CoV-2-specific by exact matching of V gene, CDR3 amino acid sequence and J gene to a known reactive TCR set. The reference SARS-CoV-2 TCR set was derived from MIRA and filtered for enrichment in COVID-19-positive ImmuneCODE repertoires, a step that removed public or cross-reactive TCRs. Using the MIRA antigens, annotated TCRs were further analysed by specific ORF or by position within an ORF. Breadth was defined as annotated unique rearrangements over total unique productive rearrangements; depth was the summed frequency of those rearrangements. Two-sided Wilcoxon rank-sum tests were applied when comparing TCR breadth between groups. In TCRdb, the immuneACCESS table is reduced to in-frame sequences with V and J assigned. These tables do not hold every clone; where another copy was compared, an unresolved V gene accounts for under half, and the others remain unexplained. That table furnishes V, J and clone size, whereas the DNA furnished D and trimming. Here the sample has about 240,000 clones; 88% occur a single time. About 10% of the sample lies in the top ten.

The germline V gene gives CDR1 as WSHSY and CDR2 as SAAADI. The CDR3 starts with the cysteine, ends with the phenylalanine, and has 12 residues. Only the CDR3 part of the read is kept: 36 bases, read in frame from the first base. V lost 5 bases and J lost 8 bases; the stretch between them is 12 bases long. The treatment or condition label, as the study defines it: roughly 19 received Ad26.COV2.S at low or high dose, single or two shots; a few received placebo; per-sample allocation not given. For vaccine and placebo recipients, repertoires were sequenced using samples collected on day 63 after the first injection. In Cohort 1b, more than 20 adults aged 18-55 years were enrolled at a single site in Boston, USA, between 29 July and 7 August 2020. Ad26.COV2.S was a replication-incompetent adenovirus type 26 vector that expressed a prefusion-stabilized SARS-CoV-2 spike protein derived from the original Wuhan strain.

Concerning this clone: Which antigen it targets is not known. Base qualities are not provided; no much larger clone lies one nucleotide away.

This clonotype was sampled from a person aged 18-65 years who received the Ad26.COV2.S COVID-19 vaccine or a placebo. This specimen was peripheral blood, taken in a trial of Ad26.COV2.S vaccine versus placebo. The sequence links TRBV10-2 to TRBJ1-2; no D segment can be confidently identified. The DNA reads TGCGCCAGCAGTCCGAATATGGGGGGCTACACCTTC. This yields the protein CASSPNMGGYTF.